The rows below give T cell receptor beta chains drawn from one sample of a study of OX40 agonist ivuxolimab in advanced cancers. Some clones are missing from TCRdb's copy, which holds only in-frame ones; the method was immunoSEQ multiplex PCR. The sample contains 60,000 to 80,000 clones, about nine tenths of which appear only once. Material: CD4+ or CD8+ T cells sorted from blood, obtained in a trial of the OX40 agonist ivuxolimab. All receptors come from an adult with an advanced solid tumor such as melanoma, head and neck, liver or kidney cancer. CDR3s include the opening cysteine and the closing phenylalanine or tryptophan. A D gene is named only where the DNA matches it firmly. The listing skips clone size in some rows; elsewhere it reads once, few, many or a size class.

D | J | size | V | DNA | CDR3
- | TRBJ2-1 | - | TRBV5-1 | TGCGCCAGCAGCTTCAGGGGGGCCTACAATGAGCAGTTCTTC | CASSFRGAYNEQFF
- | TRBJ2-4 | few | TRBV2 | TGTGCCAGCAGCGATAACCGGGATTCACCCATTCAGTACTTC | CASSDNRDSPIQYF
- | TRBJ1-4 | - | TRBV11-1 | TGTGCCAGCCGAGGAACTAATGAAAAACTGTTTTTT | CASRGTNEKLFF
- | TRBJ1-2 | - | TRBV5-1 | TGCGCCAGCAGCTCGGACAGCGGCTACACCTTC | CASSSDSGYTF
- | TRBJ2-1 | few | TRBV28 | TGTGCCAGCACCCCGAGTGGCAGGGTAAAGTGGAGCTCCTACAATGAGCAGTTCTTC | CASTPSGRVKWSSYNEQFF
TRBD1 | TRBJ1-1 | - | TRBV7-2 | TGTGCCAGCAGCTTGGGACAGGAAAACACTGAAGCTTTCTTT | CASSLGQENTEAFF
- | TRBJ2-3 | - | TRBV5-4 | TGTGCCAGCAGCTTGGATTGGGATACGCAGTATTTT | CASSLDWDTQYF
- | TRBJ2-3 | - | TRBV6-1 | TGTGCCAGCAGTGGGGACATCAAGGGAGGCGGCACAGATACGCAGTATTTT | CASSGDIKGGGTDTQYF
- | TRBJ1-5 | - | TRBV7-2 | TGTGCCAGCAGCCGCCTCCATAGCAATCAGCCCCAGCATTTT | CASSRLHSNQPQHF
- | TRBJ1-5 | - | TRBV9 | TGTGCCAGCAGCCTAGGACATCCCGATCAGCCCCAGCATTTT | CASSLGHPDQPQHF
- | TRBJ2-1 | - | TRBV4-3 | TGCGCCAGCAGCCAAGGAATCCGAGGGGGGGGTAAAAGGTCCTACAATGAGCAGTTCTTC | CASSQGIRGGGKRSYNEQFF
- | TRBJ2-7 | - | TRBV7-2 | TGTGCCAGCAGCCCAGGGATATGGGGGGCGGACGAGCAGTACTTC | CASSPGIWGADEQYF
- | TRBJ1-4 | - | TRBV10-3 | TGTGCCATCAGTGGACAGCTTAATGAAAAACTGTTTTTT | CAISGQLNEKLFF
- | TRBJ1-1 | - | TRBV15 | TGTGCCACCAGCAGAGTCGCGAACACTGAAGCTTTCTTT | CATSRVANTEAFF
- | TRBJ1-5 | - | TRBV7-2 | TGTGCCAGCAGCTTAGTAGGGTTCAGCAATCAGCCCCAGCATTTT | CASSLVGFSNQPQHF
TRBD1 | TRBJ1-3 | - | TRBV11-2 | TGTGCCAGCAGCCCGTTACGGACAGGGATAAACACCATATATTTT | CASSPLRTGINTIYF
- | TRBJ1-6 | few | TRBV5-4 | TGTGCCAGCAGCTTACAGAAGGATGCTTCACCCCTCCACTTT | CASSLQKDASPLHF
- | TRBJ1-5 | - | TRBV10-3 | TGTGCCATCAGTGAAGTAACCGGTAGCAATCAGCCCCAGCATTTT | CAISEVTGSNQPQHF
TRBD1 | TRBJ1-2 | - | TRBV6-1 | TGTGCCAGCAGCAGGACAGGGGAGGGTGGCTACACCTTC | CASSRTGEGGYTF
- | TRBJ2-7 | - | TRBV7-8 | TGTGCCAGCAGCCCATACCGGGACCTTAAGCAGTACTTC | CASSPYRDLKQYF
TRBD1 | TRBJ2-1 | - | TRBV5-1 | TGCGCCAGCAGCTTGGGGGACAGGGGCGTCAATGAGCAGTTCTTC | CASSLGDRGVNEQFF
TRBD1 | TRBJ1-6 | - | TRBV14 | TGTGCCAGCAGCCAAGGACAGGGGGCTAATTCACCCCTCCACTTT | CASSQGQGANSPLHF
TRBD2 | TRBJ2-3 | - | TRBV9 | TGTGCCAGCAGCGTAGCGGGCGGGGGGTCAACTCGCACAGATACGCAGTATTTT | CASSVAGGGSTRTDTQYF
- | TRBJ1-5 | - | TRBV10-3 | TGTGCCATCAGCCGGGACGCGGGCAATCAGCCCCAGCATTTT | CAISRDAGNQPQHF
TRBD1 | TRBJ1-6 | - | TRBV5-1 | TGCGCCAGCAGCTTGGATCCTACAGGGGGCTATAATTCACCCCTCCACTTT | CASSLDPTGGYNSPLHF
- | TRBJ2-2 | few | TRBV9 | TGTGCCAGCAGCGTATCCGCAGGGGCGGCCGGGGAGCTGTTTTTT | CASSVSAGAAGELFF
TRBD1 | TRBJ1-2 | - | TRBV9 | TGTGCCAGCAGCGTAGATACGGGACAGGGGTTTGGCTACACCTTC | CASSVDTGQGFGYTF
TRBD2 | TRBJ2-7 | few | TRBV30 | TGTGCCTGGAGCGCGGGGGGCGAGCAGTACTTC | CAWSAGGEQYF
- | TRBJ2-7 | - | TRBV7-2 | TGTGCCAGCAGCTTAGTAGGTGGGACACAGGGTGTAAGATCGAAGCAGTACTTC | CASSLVGGTQGVRSKQYF
- | TRBJ1-1 | - | TRBV4-2 | TGTGCCAGCAGCCAAGTTGGGTCGTATGCGAACACTGAAGCTTTCTTT | CASSQVGSYANTEAFF
- | TRBJ2-5 | few | TRBV5-5 | TGTGCCAGCAGCTTGGAGAGAGGAGAGACCCAGTACTTC | CASSLERGETQYF
TRBD1 | TRBJ2-7 | - | TRBV5-1 | TGCGCCAGCAGCCCTTTACAGGGGACCTTCTACGAGCAGTACTTC | CASSPLQGTFYEQYF
- | TRBJ2-7 | - | TRBV7-6 | TGTGCCAGCAGCTTAGCGCGTCAGGTTAGCGAGCAGTACTTC | CASSLARQVSEQYF
TRBD2 | TRBJ2-7 | - | TRBV6-6 | TGTGCCAGCAGTTATGTCGCGGGGGTAAGCGAGCAGTACTTC | CASSYVAGVSEQYF
- | TRBJ2-5 | - | TRBV5-6 | TGTGCCAGCAGCCTGAGGAACGGGGAGACCCAGTACTTC | CASSLRNGETQYF
- | TRBJ1-3 | - | TRBV11-2 | TGTGCCAGCCGTGACTGGCTCGGAAACACCATATATTTT | CASRDWLGNTIYF
- | TRBJ1-2 | - | TRBV30 | TGTGCCTGGAGTCGAATAATACATGGCTACACCTTC | CAWSRIIHGYTF
- | TRBJ2-7 | - | TRBV5-1 | TGCGCCAGCAGCTTGGAAGTAGGGCTAGGTTACGAGCAGTACTTC | CASSLEVGLGYEQYF
- | TRBJ1-5 | - | TRBV6-5 | TGTGCCAGCAGCCGATGTTACCAAGGGAGGGCAGCCCAGCATTTT | CASSRCYQGRAAQHF
TRBD2 | TRBJ2-7 | - | TRBV18 | TGTGCCACCCAGCGGGGGGGCGACCACGAGCAGTACTTC | CATQRGGDHEQYF
- | TRBJ2-1 | - | TRBV5-5 | TGTGCCAGCAGCTTGGCCCCTTTTGACTACAATGAGCAGTTCTTC | CASSLAPFDYNEQFF
TRBD2 | TRBJ2-1 | - | TRBV28 | TGTGCCAGCAGCTTCCTAGCGGGGGCTGTTAATGAGCAGTTCTTC | CASSFLAGAVNEQFF
- | TRBJ2-1 | - | TRBV16 | TGTGCCAGCAGCCAATCGGTGAGGGGGGGTGAGCAGTTCTTC | CASSQSVRGGEQFF
- | TRBJ2-1 | - | TRBV7-2 | TGTGCCAGCGTTAGAAATTGGGGGATCTACAATGAGCAGTTCTTC | CASVRNWGIYNEQFF
- | TRBJ1-1 | - | TRBV20-1 | TGCAGTGCTAGAGATCAACCACAAGCTTTCTTT | CSARDQPQAFF
- | TRBJ2-7 | - | TRBV2 | TGTGCCAGCAGTCGAGGTCAGGGTAACTACGAGCAGTACTTC | CASSRGQGNYEQYF